These 21 T cell receptor beta chains originate from one sample sequenced in a study of Ad26.COV2.S vaccination and SARS-CoV-2 variants. The repertoire was sequenced with immunoSEQ multiplex PCR; TCRdb's copy has only in-frame clones and lacks some. This table has around 370,000 clones, 90% to 95% appearing once. Here the sequenced sample was peripheral blood, taken after recovery from COVID-19. The receptors were sampled from a human donor who had recovered from COVID-19.

The chain employs TRBV19 and TRBJ2-5; D not resolved. Between the trimmed V and J ends, which lost 4 bases and 1 base, there was a span of 7 bases. Germline lookup yields CDR1 LNHDA and CDR2 SQIVND (reference sequence). CDR3 length: 13 amino acids. The CDR3 nucleotides are TGTGCCAGTAGTACCAGCTTCCAAGAGACCCAGTACTTC. It yields the protein CASSTSFQETQYF.

The chain couples TRBV7-2 to TRBJ2-3; 8 bases are a match to TRBD1. CDR1 is SGHTA, CDR2 FQGNSA, per germline. J lost 8 bases, V lost 5 bases, and 3 bases had no gene match. This CDR3 region has 12 residues. The CDR3 is CASSTGQGTQYF. CDR3 nucleotide sequence: TGTGCCAGCAGCACCGGACAGGGTACGCAGTATTTT.

This chain uses TRBV6-5 with TRBJ1-3; the D gene is possibly TRBD1 (6 bases). Germline values: CDR1 MNHEY, CDR2 SVGAGI. The V gene lost 10 bases and the J gene lost 0 bases, with 7 bases spanning the gap. This CDR3 comprises 12 residues. The CDR3 DNA follows: TGTGCCACAGGGGTCTCTGGAAACACCATATATTTT. Protein sequence: CATGVSGNTIYF.

V gene TRBV5-1 combines with J gene TRBJ2-5, with 10 bases matching TRBD2. Germline values: CDR1 SGHRS, CDR2 YFSETQ. V gave up 4 bases and J gave up 1 base; unmatched junction bases: 7. The CDR3 is 16 amino acids. The CDR3 is CASSHPSGGVQETQYF. CDR3 nucleotide sequence: TGCGCCAGCAGCCACCCCAGCGGGGGGGTCCAAGAGACCCAGTACTTC. Full variable domain (remainder filled in from reference TRBV5-1 and TRBJ2-5): KAGVTQTPRYLIKTRGQQVTLSCSPISGHRSVSWYQQTPGQGLQFLFEYFSETQRNKGNFPGRFSGRQFSNSRSEMNVSTLELGDSALYLCASSHPSGGVQETQYFGPGTRLLVL.

A note on this clone: This sample includes further DNA sequences coding for the same CDR3. The chain couples TRBV27 to TRBJ1-1, with D possibly matching TRBD1 (5 bases). Trimming took 0 bases from V and 0 from J, leaving 11 bases between them. The CDR3 has 16 amino acids. Per the germline V gene, CDR1 is MNHEY and CDR2 is SMNVEV (reference sequence). This CDR3 reads CASSLSGDRLNTEAFF. The CDR3 DNA is TGTGCCAGCAGTTTATCCGGGGACCGGTTGAACACTGAAGCTTTCTTT.

The chain has TRBV12-3 or TRBV12-4 and TRBJ1-1, with a weak D call TRBD1 (5 bases). Trimming took 3 bases from V and 7 from J, leaving 12 bases between them. The CDR3 sequence is 13 residues long. As DNA, the CDR3 is TGTGCCAGCAGTTTTTCAGGGTTCGGTGAAGCTTTCTTT. Translated: CASSFSGFGEAFF.

The chain carries TRBV5-6 and TRBJ2-5, with D perhaps TRBD1 (5 bases). V lost 5 bases and J lost 3, with 14 bases in between. The germline CDR1 and CDR2 sequences are SGHDT and YYEEEE. CDR3 length: 14 amino acids. CDR3 in amino acids: CASRFRLQEETQYF. CDR3 in DNA: TGTGCCAGCAGGTTTCGGTTACAGGAAGAGACCCAGTACTTC. Based on the CDR3 plus reference TRBV5-6 and TRBJ2-5, the full variable domain is DAGVTQSPTHLIKTRGQQVTLRCSPKSGHDTVSWYQQALGQGPQFIFQYYEEEERQRGNFPDRFSGHQFPNYSSELNVNALLLGDSALYLCASRFRLQEETQYFGPGTRLLVL.

This chain uses TRBV21-1 with TRBJ1-1; the table's D call TRBD1 went unverified against the DNA. TRBV21-1 is marked as a pseudogene. The CDR3 is made up of 13 amino acids. The CDR3 sequence: CANMDRQNTEAFF. As DNA, the CDR3 is TGTGCCAACATGGACAGGCAGAACACTGAAGCTTTCTTT.

The chain has TRBV6-5 and TRBJ1-5, with D unresolved. The V end was cut by 5 bases, the J end by 6 bases, with 8 bases between. Looked up from germline, CDR1 is MNHEY and CDR2 is SVGAGI. The CDR3 contains 12 residues. The CDR3 spells CASSPSRQPQHF. In nucleotides, the CDR3 is TGTGCCAGCAGTCCGAGTCGTCAGCCCCAGCATTTT.

The V and J genes are TRBV6-5 and TRBJ1-6; D remains ambiguous. The CDR3 sequence is 13 residues long. Trimming stripped 6 bases from V and 9 bases from J, with 12 bases between. Germline V gene lookup returns CDR1 MNHEY and CDR2 SVGAGI. Here the CDR3 DNA reads TGTGCCAGCAGGTCACCCGGGTTTTCACCCCTCCACTTT. Protein product: CASRSPGFSPLHF.

The chain is built from TRBV9 and TRBJ2-3; 9 bases are a match to TRBD1. J gave up 6 bases and V 4 bases, and 12 bases lay outside the gene matches. The CDR3 totals 16 residues. Germline assignment: CDR1 SGDLS and CDR2 YYNGEE. CDR3 sequence: CASSITAGQGTDTQYF. CDR3 nucleotide sequence: TGTGCCAGCAGCATAACCGCGGGACAGGGTACCGATACGCAGTATTTT.

This clone was seen only once. The rearrangement uses TRBV5-8 and TRBJ2-1; 15 bases are a match to TRBD2. There are 17 residues in the CDR3. V lost 4 bases, J lost 2 bases, and 4 bases stayed unmatched. CDR1 is SGHTS and CDR2 is YDEGEE in the germline V gene. The CDR3 region is CASSRTSGGVAYNEQFF. In DNA, the CDR3 is TGTGCCAGCAGCCGGACTAGCGGGGGGGTGGCCTACAATGAGCAGTTCTTC.

This chain uses TRBV29-1 with TRBJ2-1; D might be TRBD1 (6 bases). CDR3 length: 14 amino acids. Germline lookup yields CDR1 SQVTM and CDR2 ANQGSEA. This CDR3 reads CSHSSRGSYNEQFF. The CDR3 nucleotides read TGCAGTCACAGCTCCAGGGGCTCCTACAATGAGCAGTTCTTC.

The CDR3 here is CASSPLGARTYNEQFF. The CDR3, as DNA: TGTGCCAGCAGTCCCTTAGGTGCCCGAACCTACAATGAGCAGTTCTTC. This rearrangement joins TRBV27 to TRBJ2-1, with no clear D. Trimming shortened V by 5 bases and J by 2 bases, and 16 bases separated the two germline ends. CDR1 and CDR2 from the germline V gene are MNHEY and SMNVEV (reference sequence). The CDR3 consists of 16 residues.

The chain carries TRBV19 and TRBJ1-1; tentative D call: TRBD1 (6 bases). V was cut by 5 bases and J by 6 bases, with 19 bases left in between. Germline assignment: CDR1 LNHDA and CDR2 SQIVND (reference sequence). The CDR3 runs 15 residues. The CDR3 bases are TGTGCCAGTAGTTCTTTGGGGCAGGGGAGGGCTGAAGCTTTCTTT. Translation gives CASSSLGQGRAEAFF.

This rearrangement joins TRBV12-3 or TRBV12-4 to TRBJ1-6, with no clear D. Trimming took 7 bases from V and 8 from J, leaving 9 bases between them. The CDR3 totals 12 residues. The DNA of the CDR3 is TGTGCCAGCAAAACGCGGGATTCACCCCTCCACTTT. Translation gives CASKTRDSPLHF.

As to this clone: At one end, the junction sequence differs from germline, possibly due to a read error. The genes are TRBV7-7 and TRBJ1-3, with D unresolved. The germline V gene has CDR1 SSHAT and CDR2 FNYEAQ (reference sequence). This CDR3 has 17 residues. This CDR3 reads CASRPLNPDLSGNTIYF. Written as DNA, the CDR3 is TGTGCTAGCAGACCTCTAAATCCTGACTTGTCTGGAAACACCATATATTTT.

The V call is TRBV24-1, the J call TRBJ2-5; 12 nucleotides line up with TRBD1. CDR1 is KGHDR and CDR2 is SFDVKD in the germline V gene. V was pared by 7 bases and J by 5 bases, with 7 bases of the junction left unmatched. The CDR3 sequence is 15 residues long. The CDR3 DNA is TGTGCCACCAGGGCTGGGACAGGGGGCGAGGAGACCCAGTACTTC. It codes for CATRAGTGGEETQYF.

CDR3 sequence reads: CASSARKLRGYF. The CDR3 DNA sequence: TGTGCCAGCAGTGCCCGTAAACTACGAGGGTACTTC. The chain links TRBV2 to TRBJ2-7; D call uncertain. With 4 bases removed from V and 12 bases from J, the gap between germline ends came to 16 bases. This CDR3 is built from 12 residues. From germline, CDR1 is SNHLY and CDR2 FYNNEI.

The V gene is TRBV6-5, the J gene TRBJ1-1; D remains unclear. Germline V lookup: CDR1 MNHEY, CDR2 SVGAGI. CDR3 length: 14 residues. V was clipped by 6 bases and J by 1 base, with 12 bases between them. The CDR3 DNA is TGTGCCAGCAGCAGCAGTAGGGCGAACACTGAAGCTTTCTTT. Amino acids: CASSSSRANTEAFF.

The chain links TRBV11-2 to TRBJ1-1; 10 bases are a match to TRBD1. V trimming: 5 bases; J trimming: 1 base; junction bases outside the gene matches: 4. The CDR3 runs to 15 residues. Germline assignment: CDR1 SGHAT and CDR2 FQNNGV. Written as DNA, the CDR3 is TGTGCCAGCAGCGGTTGGACAGGGGGGAACACTGAAGCTTTCTTT. It translates to CASSGWTGGNTEAFF.